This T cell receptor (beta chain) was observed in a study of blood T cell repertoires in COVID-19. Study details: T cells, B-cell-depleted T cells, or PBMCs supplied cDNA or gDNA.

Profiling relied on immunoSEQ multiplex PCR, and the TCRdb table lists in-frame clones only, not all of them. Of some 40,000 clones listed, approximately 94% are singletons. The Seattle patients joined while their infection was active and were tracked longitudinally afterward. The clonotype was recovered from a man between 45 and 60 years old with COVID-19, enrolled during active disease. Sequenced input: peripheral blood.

CDR3 sequence reads: CASSLARGLQYF. In DNA form, the CDR3 reads TGTGCCAGCAGCTTAGCAAGGGGATTGCAGTACTTC. The V and J genes are TRBV7-2 and TRBJ2-7, with D possibly being TRBD1 (5 bases). V lost 0 bases, J lost 9 bases, and 9 bases lay in between. This CDR3 has 12 amino acids. The V gene's germline CDR1 is SGHTA and CDR2 FQGNSA.